Each of the 24 T cell receptor beta chains below was sequenced from the same sample in a study of PD-L1 blockade in urothelial cancer. The table came from immunoSEQ multiplex PCR; TCRdb's copy has only in-frame clones and leaves some out. The table shows 70,000 or so clones, with roughly 80% occurring only once. The source material was PBMCs, sampled around atezolizumab (anti-PD-L1) treatment. The receptors come from a man aged 70-80 years with urothelial cancer.

The chain joins TRBV2 to TRBJ2-1, with a weak D call TRBD1 (6 bases). Germline V lookup: CDR1 SNHLY, CDR2 FYNNEI. The germline V and J ends were trimmed by 5 bases and 5 bases, with 10 bases remaining between them. CDR3 size: 13 residues. The CDR3 DNA follows: TGTGCCAGCAGTACACAGGGAAACAATGAGCAGTTCTTC. Translated, it gives CASSTQGNNEQFF.

This chain joins TRBV30 and TRBJ2-7; 9 bases line up with TRBD2. Germline CDR1 and CDR2: GTSNPN and SVGIG (reference sequence). Trimming cost V 2 bases and J 3 bases; bases outside gene matches: 11. The length of the CDR3 is 16 residues. The CDR3 loop is CAWSSGLSGGGYEQYF. The CDR3 DNA sequence: TGTGCCTGGAGTTCGGGGCTTAGCGGGGGAGGCTACGAGCAGTACTTC.

The CDR3 region is CASSFLTGELFF. The CDR3 coding sequence is TGTGCCAGCAGCTTTCTCACCGGGGAGCTGTTTTTT. The rearrangement uses TRBV7-6 and TRBJ2-2; D unclear. Per the germline V gene, CDR1 is SGHVS and CDR2 is FNYEAQ. Trimming took off 3 bases at V and 4 bases at J, with 3 bases between the two ends. This CDR3 spans 12 amino acids.

The V and J genes are TRBV5-1 and TRBJ2-7; 8 bases are shared with TRBD1. Germline-derived CDR1 and CDR2 are SGHRS and YFSETQ. This CDR3 has 14 residues. With V trimmed by 4 bases and J by 7 bases, 10 bases remained unmatched. CDR3 nucleotide sequence: TGCGCCAGCAGCCAACCAGGGGGCGCGGGGGAGCAGTACTTC. It specifies CASSQPGGAGEQYF.

This clone was observed a few times. The rearrangement joins TRBV27 to TRBJ2-7, with D perhaps TRBD1 (6 bases). V lost 6 bases, J lost 3 bases, and 12 bases lay in between. The CDR3 covers 13 residues. Germline values: CDR1 MNHEY, CDR2 SMNVEV (reference sequence). Here the CDR3 reads CASSYRVDYEQYF. For the CDR3, the DNA is TGTGCCAGCAGCTACAGGGTCGACTACGAGCAGTACTTC.

This chain joins TRBV6-5 and TRBJ2-5; D remains unclear. The CDR3 has 16 residues. V was shortened by 4 bases and J by 0 bases, with 15 bases between the two germline ends. Germline V gene data show CDR1 as MNHEY and CDR2 as SVGAGI. The CDR3 DNA is TGTGCCAGCAGTTTCTCGACTGACCCGTACCAAGAGACCCAGTACTTC. It codes for CASSFSTDPYQETQYF.

This rearrangement joins TRBV7-2 to TRBJ2-7, with TRBD2 matching over 7 bases. The germline V gene has CDR1 SGHTA and CDR2 FQGNSA. This CDR3 is 15 amino acids long. The ends lost 5 bases at V and 3 bases at J; junction bases unmatched: 10. The CDR3 is CASSPSSGWIYEQYF. CDR3 in DNA: TGTGCCAGCAGCCCTTCTAGCGGATGGATCTACGAGCAGTACTTC.

This rearrangement joins TRBV6-1 to TRBJ2-7; a possible D gene is TRBD1 (5 bases). Trimming left V 4 bases short and J 0 bases short, with 10 bases between. The V gene's germline CDR1 is MNHNS and CDR2 SASEGT. This CDR3 region has 14 residues. The CDR3 DNA reads TGTGCCAGCAGTGCCTTAGGGGACTCCTACGAGCAGTACTTC. Translated: CASSALGDSYEQYF.

This chain connects TRBV28 to TRBJ2-1, with TRBD1 identical over 11 bases. CDR1 is MDHEN and CDR2 is SYDVKM in the germline V gene. Trimming took 6 bases from V and 4 from J; bases not matched to a gene: 8. The CDR3 has 16 amino acids. The CDR3 DNA reads TGTGCCAGCAGGGGATTCGGACAGGGGGCGTACAATGAGCAGTTCTTC. Its protein product is CASRGFGQGAYNEQFF.

This clone was observed once. This sequence joins TRBV7-2 and TRBJ2-7; D is undetermined. Germline CDR1 and CDR2: SGHTA and FQGNSA. This CDR3 spans 13 amino acids. Trimming pared 6 bases from V and 5 bases from J, leaving 14 bases between. CDR3 DNA sequence: TGTGCCAGCAGTTTGCCTTCTAGAAACGAGCAGTACTTC. Translated: CASSLPSRNEQYF. Full variable domain (rest looked up from reference TRBV7-2 and TRBJ2-7): GAGVSQSPSNKVTEKGKDVELRCDPISGHTALYWYRQSLGQGLEFLIYFQGNSAPDKSGLPSDRFSAERTGGSVSTLTIQRTQQEDSAVYLCASSLPSRNEQYFGPGTRLTVT.

V and J are TRBV28 and TRBJ2-5; the match to TRBD2 covers 7 bases. The germline gives CDR1 MDHEN, CDR2 SYDVKM. With 8 bases clipped from V and 4 bases from J, the junction kept 4 bases outside the gene matches. CDR3 length: 12 residues. CDR3 residues: CASRREGETQYF. The CDR3 nucleotides read TGTGCCAGCCGTAGGGAGGGAGAGACCCAGTACTTC.

The chain combines TRBV19 with TRBJ2-1, with TRBD1 identical over 8 bases. The germline V gene has CDR1 LNHDA and CDR2 SQIVND (reference sequence). The CDR3 sequence is 16 residues long. Unmatched junction bases numbered 8, after V lost 3 bases and J lost 4 bases. CDR3: CASSILRTGIYNEQFF. Written as DNA, the CDR3 is TGTGCCAGTAGTATCCTTCGGACAGGGATATACAATGAGCAGTTCTTC.

The CDR3 spells CASSYRTSGGTDTQYF. CDR3 DNA: TGTGCCAGCTCATACCGGACTAGCGGGGGGACAGATACGCAGTATTTT. The chain links TRBV18 to TRBJ2-3, with 14 bases aligning to TRBD2. The CDR3 sequence is 16 residues long. Germline V lookup: CDR1 KGHSH, CDR2 LQKENI. After removal of 5 bases from V and 3 bases from J, the junction contained 4 bases not matched to a gene.

V and J are TRBV28 and TRBJ2-3; the match to TRBD2 covers 9 bases. V shed 4 bases and J 10 bases; nucleotides not matched to a gene: 9. Looked up from germline, CDR1 is MDHEN and CDR2 is SYDVKM. This CDR3 has 14 amino acids. DNA for the CDR3: TGTGCCAGCAGTTACCAGCGGGAGGCCCCTGCGCAGTATTTT. Translating it yields CASSYQREAPAQYF.

The chain couples TRBV28 to TRBJ2-7, with TRBD2 matching 15 bases. Per the germline V gene, CDR1 is MDHEN and CDR2 is SYDVKM. This CDR3 comprises 14 residues. J was trimmed by 12 bases and V by 6 bases; bases with no gene match: 9. Here the CDR3 reads CASRGGLAGGFGYF. The CDR3 coding sequence is TGTGCCAGCAGGGGAGGACTAGCGGGAGGGTTCGGGTACTTC.

The chain employs TRBV11-2 and TRBJ2-7, with 12 bases aligning to TRBD2. From germline, CDR1 is SGHAT and CDR2 FQNNGV. This CDR3 is 18 amino acids long. The J segment lost 0 bases and the V segment lost 2 bases, leaving 8 bases of the junction unmatched. Here the CDR3 reads CASSLYALAGGNSYEQYF. CDR3 in DNA: TGTGCCAGCAGCTTATACGCACTAGCGGGAGGAAACTCCTACGAGCAGTACTTC.

This chain links TRBV7-2 with TRBJ2-7, with TRBD2 identical over 10 bases. Germline V lookup: CDR1 SGHTA, CDR2 FQGNSA. Germline trimming cut 4 bases from V and 4 bases from J; bases unmatched to any gene: 13. This CDR3 spans 17 amino acids. The CDR3 nucleotides are TGTGCCAGCAGCTGGGGACTAGCGCCTGTAGGAGGGTACGAGCAGTACTTC. It yields the protein CASSWGLAPVGGYEQYF.

This rearrangement joins TRBV7-6 to TRBJ2-2, with 7 positions matching TRBD1. The CDR3 loop spans 15 amino acids. V was clipped by 1 base and J by 1 base; unmatched bases: 0. CDR1 is SGHVS and CDR2 is FNYEAQ in the germline V gene. CDR3 in DNA: TGTGCCAGCAGCTTAGGGACAGGGAACACCGGGGAGCTGTTTTTT. This translates into CASSLGTGNTGELFF.

V usage is TRBV6-1 and J usage is TRBJ1-2, with D possibly matching TRBD1 (6 bases). This CDR3 comprises 15 residues. Deletions cut 1 base from V and 5 bases from J, with 14 bases between. Germline CDR1 MNHNS, CDR2 SASEGT. CDR3 sequence reads: CASSEGWGLGYGYTF. CDR3 in DNA: TGTGCCAGCAGTGAAGGGTGGGGGCTTGGGTATGGCTACACCTTC.

The chain joins TRBV27 to TRBJ2-7; 9 nucleotides line up with TRBD1. The CDR3 extends over 14 amino acids. The germline V gene has CDR1 MNHEY and CDR2 SMNVEV (reference sequence). Unmatched junction bases numbered 8, after V lost 5 bases and J lost 6 bases. In nucleotides, the CDR3 is TGTGCCAGCAGTACCGGGACAGGGTGGTTCGAGCAGTACTTC. It specifies CASSTGTGWFEQYF.

This clone has more than one count but fewer than ten. The CDR3: CAWLGGRGALTYGYTF. The CDR3 region has the DNA TGTGCCTGGCTCGGAGGGAGAGGGGCCCTTACCTATGGCTACACCTTC. The chain recombines TRBV30 with TRBJ1-2; D possibly corresponds to TRBD1 (5 bases). The length of the CDR3 is 16 residues. Trimming took off 5 bases at V and 4 bases at J, with 23 bases between the two ends. Germline values: CDR1 GTSNPN, CDR2 SVGIG (reference sequence).

The genes are TRBV13 and TRBJ2-5; 9 nucleotides align to TRBD2. CDR1 is PRHDT, CDR2 FYEKMQ, per germline (reference sequence). CDR3 length: 16 residues. The trim removed 4 bases at V and 5 bases at J, leaving 11 bases unmatched. In nucleotides, the CDR3 is TGTGCCAGCAGCTCCCGGACTAGCGCGAATAGGGAGACCCAGTACTTC. It encodes CASSSRTSANRETQYF.

This chain links TRBV7-2 with TRBJ2-7; D unresolved. The germline gives CDR1 SGHTA, CDR2 FQGNSA. V was shortened by 6 bases and J by 2 bases, with 11 bases between the two germline ends. The CDR3 contains 13 residues. The CDR3 region is CASSNRQAYEQYF. DNA for the CDR3: TGTGCCAGCAGTAACCGACAAGCCTACGAGCAGTACTTC.

The chain combines TRBV6-4 with TRBJ2-1; TRBD2 matches at 9 bases. The CDR3 is 15 residues long. V shed 5 bases and J 7 bases; nucleotides not matched to a gene: 9. Germline CDR1 is MRHNA and CDR2 is SNTAGT. In DNA, the CDR3 is TGTGCCAGCAGTCCCGGGACTAGCCCTAAGAATGAGCAGTTCTTC. Protein sequence: CASSPGTSPKNEQFF.